The next 2 T cell receptor beta chains were all read from a single sample in a study of cytomegalovirus exposure and HLA in healthy donors. PCR used 60 Vbeta primers and 13 Jbeta primers. The table came from immunoSEQ multiplex PCR; TCRdb's copy has only in-frame clones and leaves some out. The sample consists of around 91,000 clones, roughly 78% of them appearing once. The sequencing input was PBMCs. The receptor source for this set is a male donor in good health and CMV-seropositive.

The J gene is TRBJ1-2, the V gene TRBV28, with TRBD1 as a possible D gene (5 bases). The CDR3 has 15 amino acids. CDR1 MDHEN and CDR2 SYDVKM come from the germline V gene. Between the trimmed V and J ends, which lost 2 bases and 4 bases, there was a span of 14 bases. DNA of the CDR3: TGTGCCAGCAGTTTAAGAAGGGGCCCGCTCTATGGCTACACCTTC. Its translation is CASSLRRGPLYGYTF.

There are a few counts of this clone. The chain uses TRBV2 and TRBJ2-7; tentative D call: TRBD2 (6 bases). CDR1 SNHLY and CDR2 FYNNEI come from the germline V gene. V gave up 4 bases and J gave up 4 bases, with 11 bases separating them. There are 13 residues in the CDR3. CDR3 region: CASSGSGVYEQYF. CDR3 sequence (DNA): TGTGCCAGCAGTGGCTCGGGAGTGTACGAGCAGTACTTC.